The clone carrying this TCR beta chain has just a few counts. Its antigen remains unknown. The data are from a study of T-cell memory formation after mild COVID-19. Study findings and constraints: Unconfirmed was the SARS-CoV-2 specificity of second-wave clones that peaked on day 37.

This CDR3 has 15 amino acids. Trimming at V came to 7 bases and at J to 3 bases, leaving 10 bases not matched to a gene. Germline-derived CDR1 and CDR2 are SQVTM and ANQGSEA. Using its own MiXCR run on the 5' RACE reads, TCRdb lists one record per CDR3 protein. The profile covers hundreds of thousands of distinct CDR3 sequences, with more than 20% appearing a single time and around 20% taken by the ten largest. This TCR came from a man in his late teens or twenties who had mild COVID-19 (a few samples of this study predate the infection). Cell type and time point are not known. This sequence joins TRBV29-1 and TRBJ2-2; TRBD1 agrees at 8 bases. The sample taken for sequencing was PBMCs or a T cell subset sorted from them (not recorded which). The CDR3 sequence: CSALPGQEDTGELFF. The CDR3 region has the DNA TGCAGCGCACTACCGGGACAGGAGGACACCGGGGAGCTGTTTTTT.